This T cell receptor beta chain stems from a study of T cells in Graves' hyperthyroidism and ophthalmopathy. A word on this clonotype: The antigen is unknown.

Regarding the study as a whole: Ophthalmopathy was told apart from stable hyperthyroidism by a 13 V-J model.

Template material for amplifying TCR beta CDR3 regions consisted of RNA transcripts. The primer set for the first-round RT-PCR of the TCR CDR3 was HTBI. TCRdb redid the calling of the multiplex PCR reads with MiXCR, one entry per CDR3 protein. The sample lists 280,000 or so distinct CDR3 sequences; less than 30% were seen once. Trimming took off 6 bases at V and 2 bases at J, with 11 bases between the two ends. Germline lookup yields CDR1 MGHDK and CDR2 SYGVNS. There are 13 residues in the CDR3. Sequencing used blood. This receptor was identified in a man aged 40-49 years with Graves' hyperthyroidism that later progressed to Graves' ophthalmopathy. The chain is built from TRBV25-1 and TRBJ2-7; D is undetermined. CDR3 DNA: TGTGCCAGCAGGCCCCAACTTACCTACGAGCAGTACTTC. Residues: CASRPQLTYEQYF.